The 29 T cell receptor beta chains below were found in one sample sequenced in a study of blood T cell repertoires in COVID-19. The repertoire was sequenced with immunoSEQ multiplex PCR; TCRdb's copy has only in-frame clones and lacks some. The sample holds approximately 210,000 clones; approximately 82% are singletons and the top ten take approximately 2.6%. Material for sequencing was peripheral blood. The receptors derive from a woman in her 70s with active or convalescent COVID-19.

A remark on this clone: At one end the junction does not follow the germline gene, possibly because of a read error. This chain uses TRBV7-8 with TRBJ2-5, with a tentative D call TRBD1 (5 bases). Germline CDR1 SGHVS, CDR2 FQNEAQ. The CDR3 loop spans 16 amino acids. CDR3 in amino acids: CASSLGSRTIQEAQYF. DNA for the CDR3: TGTGCCAGCAGCTTAGGTTCCCGGACAATCCAAGAGGCCCAGTACTTC.

The chain recombines TRBV28 with TRBJ2-4, with D possibly matching TRBD1 (6 bases). Looked up from germline, CDR1 is MDHEN and CDR2 is SYDVKM. The ends were cut back, 5 bases at V and 0 bases at J, with 14 bases in the middle. The CDR3 runs to 16 residues. Here the CDR3 reads CASSPRQALAKNIQYF. CDR3 nucleotide sequence: TGTGCCAGCAGTCCCAGACAGGCCCTAGCCAAAAACATTCAGTACTTC.

This clone has a handful of counts. V usage is TRBV29-1 and J usage is TRBJ2-1; 10 nucleotides match TRBD1. The ends lost 6 bases at V and 10 bases at J; junction bases unmatched: 9. Germline CDR1 SQVTM, CDR2 ANQGSEA. The CDR3 spans 13 residues. This CDR3 is CSVRQGAFGEQFF. DNA of the CDR3: TGCAGCGTCAGACAGGGGGCGTTTGGGGAGCAGTTCTTC.

This chain links TRBV7-9 with TRBJ2-1, with D possibly TRBD2 on 6 matching bases. The CDR3 runs to 13 residues. Germline V lookup: CDR1 SEHNR, CDR2 FQNEAQ (reference sequence). V shed 2 bases and J shed 7 bases, with 9 bases lying between them. CDR3 coding DNA: TGTGCCAGCAGCTTACACGGAGGGAATGAGCAGTTCTTC. Protein product: CASSLHGGNEQFF.

To note about this clone: Other DNA sequences in the same sample also yield this CDR3. The chain couples TRBV5-4 to TRBJ1-2, with a possible D match to TRBD1 (5 bases). With 4 bases removed from V and 4 bases from J, the gap between germline ends came to 11 bases. Germline V gene data show CDR1 as SGHNT and CDR2 as YYREEE (reference sequence). The CDR3 is 13 residues long. The CDR3 protein is CASSPDSLYGYTF. DNA for the CDR3: TGTGCCAGCAGCCCTGACAGCCTCTATGGCTACACCTTC.

This chain joins TRBV18 and TRBJ2-1, with TRBD2 identical over 8 bases. Trimming cost V 5 bases and J 5 bases; bases outside gene matches: 17. Germline V gives CDR1 KGHSH, CDR2 LQKENI. The CDR3 has 18 amino acids. CDR3 residues: CASSAGVPGLGSDNEQFF. The CDR3 DNA reads TGTGCCAGCTCAGCAGGGGTCCCGGGACTAGGGTCGGACAATGAGCAGTTCTTC.

V is TRBV6-5 and J is TRBJ1-2; 9 bases align to TRBD1. The CDR3 is 16 amino acids. In germline, CDR1 is MNHEY, CDR2 SVGAGI. Trimming at V came to 4 bases and at J to 3 bases, leaving 9 bases not matched to a gene. DNA of the CDR3: TGTGCCAGCAGTTCCCTGGACAGGGGAGGCGACTATGGCTACACCTTC. Amino acid sequence: CASSSLDRGGDYGYTF.

The rearrangement uses TRBV10-2 and TRBJ2-1; TRBD1 matches 7 bases. Germline CDR1 reads WSHSY; CDR2 reads SAAADI. V dropped 6 bases and J dropped 1; count of bases not matched to a gene: 3. CDR3 length: 14 residues. For the CDR3, the DNA is TGCGCCAGCAGGAGGGACAGTTCCTACAATGAGCAGTTCTTC. Translation gives CASRRDSSYNEQFF.

A single count supports this clone. This chain connects TRBV9 to TRBJ2-1; TRBD2 matches at 9 bases. Germline assignment: CDR1 SGDLS and CDR2 YYNGEE. The CDR3 spans 15 residues. V lost 3 bases and J lost 4; bases outside the gene matches: 5. DNA for the CDR3: TGTGCCAGCAGCGCCAGACTAGCGGTTTACAATGAGCAGTTCTTC. This sequence encodes CASSARLAVYNEQFF.

The chain uses TRBV5-1 and TRBJ1-1; D unresolved. Germline V gives CDR1 SGHRS, CDR2 YFSETQ. Trimming took 0 bases from V and 5 from J, leaving 14 bases between them. The CDR3 is made up of 15 amino acids. CDR3 loop: CASSLAGVGRTEAFF. CDR3 DNA sequence: TGCGCCAGCAGCTTGGCCGGAGTTGGGAGGACTGAAGCTTTCTTT.

This clone was detected only once. This chain uses TRBV7-9 with TRBJ2-1; TRBD2 aligns across 8 bases. CDR3 length: 15 residues. Germline V gene lookup returns CDR1 SEHNR and CDR2 FQNEAQ (reference sequence). Germline trimming cut 5 bases from V and 8 bases from J; bases unmatched to any gene: 11. As DNA, the CDR3 is TGTGCCAGCAGCCCCTGGGTTAGCGGGAACGATGAGCAGTTCTTC. It yields the protein CASSPWVSGNDEQFF.

The gene calls are TRBV6-5 and TRBJ1-2; maybe TRBD1 (5 bases). This CDR3 is 13 amino acids long. Germline V lookup: CDR1 MNHEY, CDR2 SVGAGI. Trimming took off 4 bases at V and 7 bases at J, with 13 bases between the two ends. The DNA for the CDR3 is TGTGCCAGCAGTTTTACGGTTCAGGGTGGCTACACCTTC. Protein sequence: CASSFTVQGGYTF.

The V and J genes are TRBV5-5 and TRBJ1-5; D is perhaps TRBD1 (5 bases). Trimming removed 0 bases at V and 4 bases at J, with 14 bases between. Germline V CDR1 and CDR2: SGHKS, YYEKEE (reference sequence). The CDR3 loop spans 16 amino acids. The CDR3 protein is CASSLGARTRNQPQHF. Written as DNA, the CDR3 is TGTGCCAGCAGCTTGGGGGCTCGGACAAGGAATCAGCCCCAGCATTTT.

This clone was seen once. J is TRBJ1-1 and V is TRBV5-4; TRBD1 matches at 7 bases. J lost 5 bases, V lost 4 bases, and 5 bases had no gene match. This CDR3 has 13 residues. Germline V lookup: CDR1 SGHNT, CDR2 YYREEE (reference sequence). The CDR3 spells CASSRQGRTEAFF. As DNA, the CDR3 is TGTGCCAGCAGCCGACAGGGACGAACTGAAGCTTTCTTT.

This CDR3 reads CASSQGWPGELFF. The CDR3, as DNA: TGTGCCAGCAGCCAAGGGTGGCCCGGGGAGCTGTTTTTT. The chain joins TRBV3-1 (or the pseudogene TRBV3-2) to TRBJ2-2; unclear D gene. The germline V gene encodes CDR1 LGHDT and CDR2 YNNKEL (reference sequence). V shed 1 base and J shed 6 bases, with 6 bases lying between them. This CDR3 is 13 amino acids long.

This chain connects TRBV28 to TRBJ1-1; weak D call: TRBD1 (6 bases). CDR3 length: 14 amino acids. Germline CDR1 MDHEN, CDR2 SYDVKM. Trimming pared 2 bases from V and 1 base from J, leaving 8 bases between. Here the CDR3 reads CASSLRGGNTEAFF. In DNA form, the CDR3 reads TGTGCCAGCAGTTTAAGGGGGGGGAACACTGAAGCTTTCTTT.

The chain recombines TRBV24-1 with TRBJ2-2; a possible D gene is TRBD1 (6 bases). The CDR3 is made up of 15 amino acids. The germline CDR1 and CDR2 sequences are KGHDR and SFDVKD. Trimming removed 3 bases from V and 4 bases from J, with 11 bases in between. As DNA, the CDR3 is TGTGCCACCAGTGATGCCGGGACAAGCACCGGGGAGCTGTTTTTT. The encoded protein is CATSDAGTSTGELFF.

This chain joins TRBV19 and TRBJ1-3; 9 bases align to TRBD1. CDR3 size: 17 residues. Per the germline V gene, CDR1 is LNHDA and CDR2 is SQIVND (reference sequence). V lost 5 bases, J lost 0 bases, and 8 bases stayed unmatched. The CDR3 DNA reads as TGTGCCAGTAGTTTCGTACAGGGGGCGATCTCTGGAAACACCATATATTTT. The encoded protein is CASSFVQGAISGNTIYF.

This chain connects TRBV28 to TRBJ2-7; 9 bases map to TRBD2. The junction had 9 bases not matched to a gene; V was cut back by 11 bases and J by 7 bases. This CDR3 has 12 residues. Germline-derived CDR1 and CDR2 are MDHEN and SYDVKM. DNA of the CDR3: TGTGCCTGCGGGAGGGCCTCGGGGGAGCAGTACTTC. It yields the protein CACGRASGEQYF.

The J gene is TRBJ2-7, the V gene TRBV10-3, with D perhaps TRBD2 (5 bases). The V end lost 2 bases, the J end lost 2 bases, and 16 bases lay between the germline ends. CDR3 length: 16 amino acids. Germline lookup yields CDR1 ENHRY and CDR2 SYGVKD. The CDR3 loop is CAISEPFARDTYEQYF. CDR3 sequence (DNA): TGTGCCATCAGTGAGCCCTTCGCGAGGGATACCTACGAGCAGTACTTC.

The chain couples TRBV7-2 to TRBJ2-2; no reliable D call. Germline CDR1 reads SGHTA; CDR2 reads FQGNSA. The V gene lost 4 bases and the J gene lost 1 base, with 7 bases spanning the gap. The CDR3 spans 14 residues. CDR3 sequence reads: CASSSPVNTGELFF. The DNA of the CDR3 is TGTGCCAGCAGCTCTCCGGTGAACACCGGGGAGCTGTTTTTT.

The V gene is TRBV5-8, the J gene TRBJ2-2; tentative D call: TRBD1 (6 bases). The germline V and J ends were trimmed by 3 bases and 5 bases, with 14 bases remaining between them. The CDR3 contains 15 residues. Germline CDR1 is SGHTS and CDR2 is YDEGEE. The CDR3: CASSWGLLTTGELFF. CDR3 DNA: TGTGCCAGCAGCTGGGGGCTATTGACTACCGGGGAGCTGTTTTTT.

The chain links TRBV14 to TRBJ2-7, with 8 bases that match TRBD1. J lost 0 bases, V lost 5 bases, and 6 bases had no gene match. This CDR3 has 15 residues. CDR1 and CDR2 from the germline V gene are SGHDN and FVKESK. The CDR3 DNA is TGTGCCAGCAGCTTGCACAGGGGGAGCTCCTACGAGCAGTACTTC. Its translation is CASSLHRGSSYEQYF.

This clone is a singleton in its sample. This chain uses TRBV6-5 with TRBJ2-3; D is unclear. Trimming removed 0 bases from V and 3 bases from J, with 13 bases in between. This CDR3 comprises 16 residues. Germline CDR1 MNHEY, CDR2 SVGAGI. CDR3 residues: CASSYSSILGTDTQYF. In DNA, the CDR3 is TGTGCCAGCAGTTACTCTTCCATCCTAGGTACAGATACGCAGTATTTT.

The chain combines TRBV9 with TRBJ2-3; maybe TRBD2 (5 bases). CDR3 size: 16 residues. The germline V and J ends were trimmed by 7 bases and 1 base, with 19 bases remaining between them. Germline lookup yields CDR1 SGDLS and CDR2 YYNGEE. CDR3 bases: TGTGCCAGCGGAACCACCCGGGGTCTGCGCACAGATACGCAGTATTTT. Encoded protein: CASGTTRGLRTDTQYF.

This clone has more than one count but fewer than ten. This sequence joins TRBV6-5 and TRBJ1-6, with TRBD1 as a possible D gene (6 bases). This CDR3 contains 15 residues. With 6 bases removed from V and 12 bases from J, the gap between germline ends came to 21 bases. Germline V gene lookup returns CDR1 MNHEY and CDR2 SVGAGI. The CDR3 region has the DNA TGTGCCAGCAGGTCCCCAGGGGTGGGTACGGGACCCCTCCACTTT. Amino acid sequence: CASRSPGVGTGPLHF.

The chain recombines TRBV2 with TRBJ1-1; 8 bases are shared with TRBD1. Germline CDR1 reads SNHLY; CDR2 reads FYNNEI. The CDR3 sequence is 13 residues long. The V segment lost 10 bases and the J segment 5 bases; nucleotides outside the gene matches: 9. DNA of the CDR3: TGTGCCATCCAAAGGACAGGGAGGACTGAAGCTTTCTTT. This sequence encodes CAIQRTGRTEAFF.

This chain links TRBV11-2 with TRBJ2-2, with TRBD2 identical over 10 bases. CDR3 length: 18 residues. Germline lookup yields CDR1 SGHAT and CDR2 FQNNGV. Trimming cost V 0 bases and J 2 bases; bases outside gene matches: 6. CDR3 sequence (DNA): TGTGCCAGCAGCTTAGATTGGCTAGCGGGAGCAAACACCGGGGAGCTGTTTTTT. It is translated as CASSLDWLAGANTGELFF.

V gene TRBV19 combines with J gene TRBJ1-6, with no clear D. This CDR3 is built from 15 residues. Germline-derived CDR1 and CDR2 are LNHDA and SQIVND (reference sequence). Trimming removed 4 bases at V and 2 bases at J, with 9 bases between. CDR3: CASSNELTYNSPLHF. The DNA of the CDR3 is TGTGCCAGTAGTAATGAGCTAACCTATAATTCACCCCTCCACTTT.